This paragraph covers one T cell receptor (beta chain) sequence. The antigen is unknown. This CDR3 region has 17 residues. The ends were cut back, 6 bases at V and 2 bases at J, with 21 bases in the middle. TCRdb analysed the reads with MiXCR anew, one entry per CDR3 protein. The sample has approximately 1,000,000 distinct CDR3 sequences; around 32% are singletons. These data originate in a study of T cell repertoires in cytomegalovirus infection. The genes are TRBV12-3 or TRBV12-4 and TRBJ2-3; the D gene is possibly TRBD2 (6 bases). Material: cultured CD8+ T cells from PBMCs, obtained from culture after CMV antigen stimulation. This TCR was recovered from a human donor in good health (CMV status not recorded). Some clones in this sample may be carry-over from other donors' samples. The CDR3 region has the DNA TGTGCCAGCAGCCCTCCCCGCCGGGGGTGGGTCACAGATACGCAGTATTTT. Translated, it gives CASSPPRRGWVTDTQYF.